This T cell receptor (beta chain) was retrieved from a study of brain T cells in children with intractable seizures listed by TCRdb under 2021. Some background on the complete study: A NanoString immunology panel was first used to screen resected brain tissue from some 51 pediatric epilepsy surgery cases for immune gene transcripts. Of the roughly twelve selected surgery cases, pre-surgery blood was also sequenced for eight, so four had brain tissue only.

Trimming costs V 0 bases and J 4 bases, and their ends lie 6 bases apart. There are 13 amino acids in the CDR3, from cysteine to phenylalanine inclusive. Only the CDR3 DNA stays, 39 bases, in frame from base 1. CDR1 GTSNPN and CDR2 SVGIG are derived from the germline V gene (reference sequence). According to the study, the label for this sample's time point signals: blood from clinic visit 5 months post-surgery; TSC patient then seizure free. Surgery cases with the highest brain T cell transcript signatures were selected for TCR beta chain sequencing of brain tissue and, where available, blood. Prior to surgery, the patients had been treated with at least one anti-epileptic drug. TCR-sequenced patients were children with drug-resistant epilepsy due to tuberous sclerosis complex, focal cortical dysplasia, Rasmussen encephalitis or hemimegalencephaly. The Monarch genomic DNA purification kit was used to extract bulk genomic DNA from unsorted brain tissue and from whole blood.

TCR beta chain sequences were generated from genomic DNA using the immunoSEQ assay. As for how the authors treated the data: CDR3 sequences that did not begin with the conserved framework cysteine at position 104 were removed by hand. To get clonality, the normalized Shannon's Diversity Index was subtracted from one, giving values from 0 (maximal diversity) to 1 (oligoclonal). Differences in the frequency of the same CDR3 between samples, such as brain versus blood, were assessed with chi-squared comparison-of-proportions tests. Public clonotypes were identified by searching immuneACCESS, and similarity to known antiviral clonotypes was assessed with the VDJdb browser. This is the immuneACCESS table as TCRdb keeps it, with only in-frame sequences that have V and J called. A part of the clones is gone; compared with another copy, unresolved V genes explain less than half, and the rest is unexplained. The V and J calls and the clone size are those of that table, but D and trimming were determined from the DNA. Within this sample are a few hundred thousand clones, with over 85% of them counted one time only. 5.5% to 6% of the sample is taken by the ten largest.

Study-wide conclusions, independent of this receptor: Because pre- and post-surgery blood were sequenced to different depths, clones absent from the pre-surgery sample may reflect undersampling. The patients' HCMV serostatus was not known, and viral specificity was inferred solely from CDR3 sequence similarity.

Note on this clone: Its antigen is unknown. Base qualities are not at hand, and no much larger clone is one base apart.

The sequence links TRBV30 to TRBJ1-4; no D gene can be assigned with confidence. The sequence derives from a boy under two years old with tuberous sclerosis and intractable seizures. Specimen: peripheral blood, collected roughly 5 months after surgery. CDR3 protein: CAWSVLDNEKLFF. The nucleotides read TGTGCCTGGAGTGTACTTGATAATGAAAAACTGTTTTTT.